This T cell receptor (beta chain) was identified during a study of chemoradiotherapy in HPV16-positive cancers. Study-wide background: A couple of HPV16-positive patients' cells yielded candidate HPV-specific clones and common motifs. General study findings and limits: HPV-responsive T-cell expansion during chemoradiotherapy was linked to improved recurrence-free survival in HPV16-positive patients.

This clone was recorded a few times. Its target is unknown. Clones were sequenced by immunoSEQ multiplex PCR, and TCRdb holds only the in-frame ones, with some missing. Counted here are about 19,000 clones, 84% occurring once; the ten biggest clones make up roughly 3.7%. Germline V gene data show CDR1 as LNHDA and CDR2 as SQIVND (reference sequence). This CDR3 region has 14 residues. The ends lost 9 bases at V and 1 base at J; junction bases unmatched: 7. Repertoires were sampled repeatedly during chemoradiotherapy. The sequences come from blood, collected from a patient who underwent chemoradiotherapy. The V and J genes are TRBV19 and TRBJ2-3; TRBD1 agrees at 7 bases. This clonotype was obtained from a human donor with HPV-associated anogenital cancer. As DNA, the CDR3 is TGTGCCAGCCACTCTGGACAGGGCACAGATACGCAGTATTTT. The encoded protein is CASHSGQGTDTQYF.